This T cell receptor beta chain was recorded in a study of T-cell memory formation after mild COVID-19. Study-wide points: Clones that contracted from day 15 to 85 had balanced CD4/CD8; later expanders were CD4+ biased.

This clonotype was seen only a few times. What it binds is unknown. CDR1 is SEHNR and CDR2 is FQNEAQ in the germline V gene (reference sequence). This CDR3 is 15 amino acids long. TCRdb fed the 5' RACE reads into MiXCR, producing one record per CDR3 protein. The sample lists more than 300,000 distinct CDR3 sequences, 20% to 25% occurring once. This receptor was taken from a man aged 18 to 30 who had mild COVID-19 (a few samples of this study predate the infection). Cell type and time point are not known. Sequencing was carried out using PBMCs or a T cell subset sorted from them (not recorded which). This chain links TRBV7-9 with TRBJ2-1, with TRBD2 identical over 10 bases. Gene TRBJ2-7 matches the end of the DNA better, so the J call may be wrong. DNA for the CDR3: TGTGCCAGCAGCTTGGGGACTAGCGTTTCCAATGAGCAGTACTTC. Its translation: CASSLGTSVSNEQYF.